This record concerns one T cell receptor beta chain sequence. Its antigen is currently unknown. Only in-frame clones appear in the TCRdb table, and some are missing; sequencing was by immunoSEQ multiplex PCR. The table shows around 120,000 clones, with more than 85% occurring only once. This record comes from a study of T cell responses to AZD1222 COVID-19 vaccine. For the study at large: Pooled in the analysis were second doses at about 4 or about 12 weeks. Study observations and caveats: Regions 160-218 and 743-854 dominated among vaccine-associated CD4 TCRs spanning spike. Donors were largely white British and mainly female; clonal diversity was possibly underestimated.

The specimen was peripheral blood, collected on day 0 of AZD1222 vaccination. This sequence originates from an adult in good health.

The CDR3 DNA is TGTGCCAGCAGCTTAGGCACGAATACGCAGTATTTT. As protein: CASSLGTNTQYF. This chain joins TRBV13 and TRBJ2-3; no reliable D call. The CDR3 is 12 residues long. The ends were cut back, 0 bases at V and 7 bases at J, with 5 bases in the middle. CDR1 is PRHDT and CDR2 is FYEKMQ in the germline V gene (reference sequence).